Listed below are T cell receptor beta chains from one sample, sequenced in a study of T cell responses to AZD1222 COVID-19 vaccine. The method was immunoSEQ multiplex PCR; TCRdb's version includes in-frame clones alone and lacks a portion of them. This table has 140,000 to 150,000 clones, roughly 87% appearing once. The sequences come from peripheral blood, collected 28 days after the second dose of the MenACWY control vaccine. The source of these receptors is an adult who received the MenACWY meningococcal vaccine as a control. Both conserved end residues are trimmed from each CDR3.

J | V | CDR3
TRBJ2-1 | TRBV5-1 | ASSLVARDVDEQF
TRBJ2-1 | TRBV7-3 | ASSFRPGIYNEQF
TRBJ2-7 | TRBV5-6 | ASSLGRRGWQY
TRBJ2-5 | TRBV5-1 | ASSPSSGGWPETQY
TRBJ2-1 | TRBV7-8 | ASSPQGLAGGMGGRF
TRBJ2-1 | TRBV10-1 | ARGSGRPFYNEQF
TRBJ1-5 | TRBV6-1 | ASSEGGQGSYPQPQH
TRBJ1-2 | TRBV15 | ATSRDQGAANYGYT
TRBJ1-2 | TRBV6-1 | ASSEIRGRGNDGYT
TRBJ1-4 | TRBV6-1 | ASSEGMGNEKLF
TRBJ1-1 | TRBV30 | AWQRGRGNTEAF
TRBJ1-1 | TRBV5-4 | ASSHPGGLNTEAF
TRBJ1-4 | TRBV27 | ASSSTTGKGYEKLF
TRBJ1-1 | TRBV5-4 | ASSLYQGRTEAF
TRBJ1-2 | TRBV18 | ASSPARGNYGYT
TRBJ1-3 | TRBV9 | ASSVGRPSGNTIY
TRBJ1-4 | TRBV27 | ASSLRTGSTNEKLF
TRBJ1-5 | TRBV6-1 | ASSESWDWGRSNQPQH